The clone carrying this TCR beta chain was detected many times. The antigen remains unidentified. Thyroid ultrasound, orbital computed tomography, TRAb, serum thyroxine and clinical symptoms formed the basis of diagnosis. Researchers took RNA transcripts and amplified TCR beta CDR3 regions from them. Amplification began with first-round RT-PCR using HTBI primers, then second-round multiplex PCR was performed. In TCRdb, the multiplex PCR reads were re-called with MiXCR into one record per CDR3 protein. The table shows about 340,000 distinct CDR3 sequences, with roughly a sixth occurring only once. J lost 3 bases, V lost 0 bases, and 7 bases had no gene match. CDR3 length: 15 amino acids. The germline CDR1 and CDR2 sequences are DFQATT and SNEGSKA (reference sequence). The data were obtained in a study of Graves' ophthalmopathy and Graves' hyperthyroidism. Study-level points and caveats: Ophthalmopathy progression prediction by the model yielded a sensitivity of about 69% and a specificity of under 80%. Distinction of ophthalmopathy from stable hyperthyroidism by a 13-signature model reached roughly 88% sensitivity and just under 84% specificity. Most thyroid clonotypes expanded beyond 0.001 frequency were also found in blood.

The sample was peripheral blood. This TCR derives from an adult man with Graves' ophthalmopathy. The J gene is TRBJ2-7, the V gene TRBV20-1; 8 nucleotides align to TRBD2. DNA for the CDR3: TGCAGTGCTAGAGATCTTAGGACTAGCATCTACGAGCAGTACTTC. Its translation is CSARDLRTSIYEQYF.